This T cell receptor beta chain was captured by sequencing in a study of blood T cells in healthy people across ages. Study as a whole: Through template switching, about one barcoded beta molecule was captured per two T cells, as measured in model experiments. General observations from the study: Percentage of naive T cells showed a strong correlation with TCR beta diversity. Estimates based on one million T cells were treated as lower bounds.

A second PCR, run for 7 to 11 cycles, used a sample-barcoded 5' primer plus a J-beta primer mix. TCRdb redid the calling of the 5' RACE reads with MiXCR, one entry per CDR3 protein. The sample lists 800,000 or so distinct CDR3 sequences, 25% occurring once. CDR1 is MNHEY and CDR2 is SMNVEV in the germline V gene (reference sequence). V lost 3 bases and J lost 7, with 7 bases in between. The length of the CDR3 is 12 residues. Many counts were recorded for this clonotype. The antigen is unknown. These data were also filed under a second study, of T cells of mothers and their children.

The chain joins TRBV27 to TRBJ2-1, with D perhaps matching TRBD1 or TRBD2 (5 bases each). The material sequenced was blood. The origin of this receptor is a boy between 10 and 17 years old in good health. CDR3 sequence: CASSFGGNEQFF. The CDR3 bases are TGTGCCAGCAGTTTTGGGGGAAATGAGCAGTTCTTC.